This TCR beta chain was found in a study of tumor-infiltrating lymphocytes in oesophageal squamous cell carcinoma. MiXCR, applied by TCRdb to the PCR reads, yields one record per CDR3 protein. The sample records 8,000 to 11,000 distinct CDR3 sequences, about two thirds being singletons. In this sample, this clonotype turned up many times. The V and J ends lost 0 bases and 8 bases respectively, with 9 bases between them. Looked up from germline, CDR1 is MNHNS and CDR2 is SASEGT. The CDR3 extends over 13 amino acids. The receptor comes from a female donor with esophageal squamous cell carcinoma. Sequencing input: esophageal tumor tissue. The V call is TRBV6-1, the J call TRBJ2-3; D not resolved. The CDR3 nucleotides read TGTGCCAGCAGTGAAGCAATATCGCCTACGCAGTATTTT. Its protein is CASSEAISPTQYF.